The source of this TCR beta chain is a study of T-cell reconstitution after alpha-beta-depleted transplantation in children. Molecular barcoding with unique molecular identifiers was used for the TCRbeta library. From the PCR reads, TCRdb called clonotypes with MiXCR, one entry per CDR3 protein. Among 500,000 or so distinct CDR3 sequences listed, 9.5% to 12% were seen once. V was pared by 5 bases and J by 6 bases, with 17 bases between. CDR1 and CDR2 (germline): SEHNR, FQNEAQ (reference sequence). This CDR3 has 14 amino acids. General study points: The study traced high day-60 TCRbeta diversity in some patients to surviving recipient T cells and thymic progenitors.

This clonotype has at least ten counts. Its target is not known. The sequenced sample was PBMCs, mostly from graft donor cells, obtained 180 days after TCRalphabeta/CD19-depleted stem cell transplant. The V and J genes are TRBV7-9 and TRBJ2-7; tentative D call: TRBD2 (5 bases). This receptor was obtained from a female patient aged 2-9 years who had a stem cell transplant for aplastic anemia, so the T cells may come from the graft donor. In DNA form, the CDR3 reads TGTGCCAGCAGCCACCCGGGATCCCCTGGCGAGCAGTACTTC. Translated, it gives CASSHPGSPGEQYF.